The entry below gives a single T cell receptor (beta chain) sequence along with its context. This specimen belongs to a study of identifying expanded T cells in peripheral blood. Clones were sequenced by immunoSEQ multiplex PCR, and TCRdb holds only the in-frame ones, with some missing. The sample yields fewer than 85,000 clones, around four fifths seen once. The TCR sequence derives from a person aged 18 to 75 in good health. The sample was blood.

The CDR3 region has the DNA TGTGCCAGCAGCACCGGATCCTACAATGAGCAGTTCTTC. Amino acid sequence: CASSTGSYNEQFF. The genes are TRBV11-2 and TRBJ2-1; D remains unclear. Germline V CDR1 and CDR2: SGHAT, FQNNGV. The length of the CDR3 is 13 residues. Trimming removed 5 bases from V and 1 base from J, with 6 bases in between.